This TCR beta chain stems from a study of blood T cell repertoires in COVID-19. Study-level information: Donors in the United States, Italy and Spain gave samples during acute or convalescent COVID-19.

In the authors' methods: Amplifying reference gene primers gave estimates of nucleated cell counts. The method was immunoSEQ multiplex PCR; TCRdb's version includes in-frame clones alone and lacks a portion of them. V, J and clone size are those of that table, while D and trimming were read from the DNA. The sample records over 120,000 clones, about 89% being singletons. Germline V gene data show CDR1 as SGHDT and CDR2 as YYEEEE. The CDR3 is 16 residues long. Trimming removed 0 bases from V and 0 bases from J, with 10 bases in between. Sequenced sample: peripheral blood. The receptor was derived from a man aged 55 to 70 with active or convalescent COVID-19. The V gene is TRBV5-6, the J gene TRBJ1-3; D not certain. In nucleotides, the CDR3 is TGTGCCAGCAGCTTGGGGGCCATGGGCTCTGGAAACACCATATATTTT. Translation: CASSLGAMGSGNTIYF.